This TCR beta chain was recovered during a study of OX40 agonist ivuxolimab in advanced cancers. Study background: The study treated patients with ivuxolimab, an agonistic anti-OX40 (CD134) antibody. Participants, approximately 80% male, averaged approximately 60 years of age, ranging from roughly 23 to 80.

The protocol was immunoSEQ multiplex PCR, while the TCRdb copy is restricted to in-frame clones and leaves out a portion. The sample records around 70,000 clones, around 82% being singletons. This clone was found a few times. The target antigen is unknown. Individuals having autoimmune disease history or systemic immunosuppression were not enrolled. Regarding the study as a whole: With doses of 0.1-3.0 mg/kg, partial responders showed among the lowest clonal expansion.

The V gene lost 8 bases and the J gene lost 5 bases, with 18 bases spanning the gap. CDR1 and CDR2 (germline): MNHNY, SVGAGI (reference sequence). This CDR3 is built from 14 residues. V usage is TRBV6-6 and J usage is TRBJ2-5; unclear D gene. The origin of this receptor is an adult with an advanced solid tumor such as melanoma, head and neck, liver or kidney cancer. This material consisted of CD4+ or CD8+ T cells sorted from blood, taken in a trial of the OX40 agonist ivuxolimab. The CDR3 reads CASFPRTPRETQYF. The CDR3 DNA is TGTGCCAGCTTCCCCCGGACCCCTCGGGAGACCCAGTACTTC.